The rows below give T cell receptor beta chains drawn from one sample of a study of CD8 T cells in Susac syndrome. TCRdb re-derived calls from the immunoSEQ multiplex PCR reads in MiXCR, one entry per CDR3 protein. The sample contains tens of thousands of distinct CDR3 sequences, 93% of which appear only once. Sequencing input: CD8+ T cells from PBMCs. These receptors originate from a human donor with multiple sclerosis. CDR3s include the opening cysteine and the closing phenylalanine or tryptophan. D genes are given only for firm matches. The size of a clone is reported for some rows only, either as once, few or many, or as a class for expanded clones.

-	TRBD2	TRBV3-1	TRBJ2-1	CASSQDPLAGGTDEQFF	TGTGCCAGCAGCCAGGACCCACTAGCGGGGGGGACGGATGAGCAGTTCTTC
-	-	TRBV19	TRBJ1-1	CASRGTQLNTEAFF	TGTGCCAGTCGAGGAACACAGTTGAACACTGAAGCTTTCTTT
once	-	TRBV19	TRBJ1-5	CASRGQGTGQPQHF	TGTGCCAGTAGAGGTCAGGGAACCGGACAGCCCCAGCATTTT
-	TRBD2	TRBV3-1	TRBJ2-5	CASSQTAGGPRETQHF	TGTGCCAGCAGCCAGACAGCGGGGGGGCCCCGAGAGACCCAGCACTTC
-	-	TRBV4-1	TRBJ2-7	CASSQESTGEGYEQYF	TGCGCCAGCAGCCAAGAATCGACAGGAGAAGGGTACGAGCAGTACTTC
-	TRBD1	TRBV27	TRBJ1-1	CASKTGVGLNTEAFF	TGTGCCAGCAAGACAGGGGTGGGTCTGAACACTGAAGCTTTCTTT
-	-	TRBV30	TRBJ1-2	CACIGSYGYTF	TGTGCCTGTATTGGGAGCTATGGCTACACCTTC
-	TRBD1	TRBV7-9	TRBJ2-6	CASSPRQGPSGANVLTF	TGTGCCAGCAGCCCCCGACAGGGTCCCTCTGGGGCCAACGTCCTGACTTTC
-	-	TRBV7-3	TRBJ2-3	CASSAATRDTQYF	TGTGCCAGCAGCGCCGCGACCCGAGATACGCAGTATTTT
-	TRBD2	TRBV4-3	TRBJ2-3	CASSQDWNGGAPDTQYF	TGCGCCAGCAGCCAAGATTGGAACGGGGGGGCCCCAGATACGCAGTATTTT
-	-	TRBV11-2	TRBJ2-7	CASSLEASLDRPYEQYF	TGTGCCAGCAGCTTAGAGGCATCTCTCGACAGACCCTACGAGCAGTACTTC
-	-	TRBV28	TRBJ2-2	CASSFRLDTGELFF	TGTGCCAGCAGTTTCCGACTAGACACCGGGGAGCTGTTTTTT
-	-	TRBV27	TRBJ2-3	CASSPWLAKADTQYF	TGTGCCAGCAGTCCCTGGCTAGCGAAAGCAGATACGCAGTATTTT
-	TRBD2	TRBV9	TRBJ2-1	CASSVGSGGAVF	TGTGCCAGCAGCGTAGGAAGCGGGGGGGCGGTCTTC
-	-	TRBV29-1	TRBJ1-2	CSVNTPTGYYGYTF	TGCAGCGTTAACACACCTACAGGGTACTATGGCTACACCTTC
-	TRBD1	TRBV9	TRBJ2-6	CASSVGDRGSGANVLTF	TGTGCCAGCAGCGTAGGGGACAGGGGGTCTGGGGCCAACGTCCTGACTTTC
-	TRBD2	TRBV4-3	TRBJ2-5	CASSPSGGVGETQYF	TGCGCCAGCAGCCCTAGCGGAGGGGTGGGAGAGACCCAGTACTTC
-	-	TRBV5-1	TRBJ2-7	CASSLRGLTYEQYF	TGCGCCAGCAGCTTACGGGGCCTCACCTACGAGCAGTACTTC
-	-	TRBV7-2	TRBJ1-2	CASSLALRGANYGYTF	TGTGCCAGCAGCTTAGCGCTAAGGGGTGCGAACTATGGCTACACCTTC
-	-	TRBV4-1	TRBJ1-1	CASSSRIGGGTEAFF	TGCGCCAGCAGCTCAAGAATTGGGGGAGGCACTGAAGCTTTCTTT
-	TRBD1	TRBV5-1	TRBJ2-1	CASEGTGTGLYNEQFF	TGCGCCAGCGAAGGGACCGGGACAGGGCTTTACAATGAGCAGTTCTTC
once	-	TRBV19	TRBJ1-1	CATGDGAEAFF	TGTGCCACGGGTGACGGAGCGGAAGCTTTCTTT
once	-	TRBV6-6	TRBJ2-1	CASSFSGTYNEQFF	TGTGCCAGCAGTTTTAGCGGTACCTACAATGAGCAGTTCTTC
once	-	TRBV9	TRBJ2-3	CASSPPGADTQYF	TGTGCCAGCAGCCCCCCCGGGGCAGATACGCAGTATTTT
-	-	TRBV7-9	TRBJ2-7	CASSGGDKGYEQYF	TGTGCCAGCAGCGGGGGGGACAAGGGCTACGAGCAGTACTTC
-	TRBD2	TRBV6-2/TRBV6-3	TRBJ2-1	CASSPGLADYNEQFF	TGTGCCAGCAGTCCCGGACTAGCGGACTACAATGAGCAGTTCTTC
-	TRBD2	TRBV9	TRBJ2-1	CASTRLAGAYNEQFF	TGTGCCAGCACCAGACTAGCGGGGGCGTACAATGAGCAGTTCTTC
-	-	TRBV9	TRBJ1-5	CASSVDPFPTGTDSQPQHF	TGTGCCAGCAGCGTAGACCCCTTCCCTACAGGGACCGATAGTCAGCCCCAGCATTTT
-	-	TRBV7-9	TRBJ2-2	CASSLGAVTGELFF	TGTGCCAGCAGCTTAGGAGCTGTTACCGGGGAGCTGTTTTTT
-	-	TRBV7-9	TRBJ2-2	CASSSAPGELFF	TGTGCCAGCAGCTCCGCCCCTGGGGAGCTGTTTTTT
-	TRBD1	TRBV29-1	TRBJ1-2	CSAQQGNYGYTF	TGCAGCGCCCAACAGGGGAATTATGGCTACACCTTC
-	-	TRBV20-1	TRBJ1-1	CSARDTGGHTEAFF	TGCAGTGCTAGAGATACTGGGGGGCACACTGAAGCTTTCTTT
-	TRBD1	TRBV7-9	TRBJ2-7	CASSLGGVGDRTYYQYF	TGTGCCAGCAGCTTAGGGGGGGTGGGGGACAGGACCTACTATCAGTACTTC
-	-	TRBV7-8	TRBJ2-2	CASSLYPNTGELFF	TGTGCCAGCAGCTTATATCCGAACACCGGGGAGCTGTTTTTT
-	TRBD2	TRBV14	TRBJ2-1	CASSQGKAGGPYNEQFF	TGTGCCAGCAGCCAGGGTAAAGCGGGGGGACCCTACAATGAGCAGTTCTTC
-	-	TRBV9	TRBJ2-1	CASSGPESSYNEQFF	TGTGCCAGCAGCGGCCCGGAGAGCTCCTACAATGAGCAGTTCTTC
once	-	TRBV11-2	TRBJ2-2	CASSQIITGELFF	TGTGCCAGCAGCCAGATAATAACCGGGGAGCTGTTTTTT
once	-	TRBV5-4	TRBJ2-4	CASSTGGSSNIQYF	TGTGCCAGCAGTACAGGAGGGTCATCAAACATTCAGTACTTC
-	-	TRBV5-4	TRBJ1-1	CASSSMNRDTNTEAFF	TGTGCCAGCAGCTCGATGAACCGGGACACCAACACTGAAGCTTTCTTT
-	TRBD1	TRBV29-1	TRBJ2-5	CSVDGLGGEETQYF	TGCAGCGTTGACGGGTTAGGGGGCGAAGAGACCCAGTACTTC
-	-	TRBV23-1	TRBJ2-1	CASSQDLFWTEVSNEQFF	TGCGCCAGCAGTCAGGACCTTTTCTGGACAGAGGTTTCCAATGAGCAGTTCTTC
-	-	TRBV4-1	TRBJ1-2	CASSQGEGYGYTF	TGCGCCAGCAGCCAAGGTGAAGGATATGGCTACACCTTC
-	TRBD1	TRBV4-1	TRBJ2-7	CASSQGTGGFDEQYF	TGCGCCAGCAGCCAAGGGACAGGGGGTTTCGACGAGCAGTACTTC
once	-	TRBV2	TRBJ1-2	CASSRRLEDGYTF	TGTGCCAGCAGTCGGCGGTTGGAAGATGGCTACACCTTC
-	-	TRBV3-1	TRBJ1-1	CASSPPPWGRGVNTEAFF	TGTGCCAGCAGCCCACCGCCTTGGGGGCGCGGGGTGAACACTGAAGCTTTCTTT
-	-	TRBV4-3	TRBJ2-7	CASSQEWIQDSRSYEQYF	TGCGCCAGCAGCCAAGAATGGATACAGGACTCCCGATCCTACGAGCAGTACTTC
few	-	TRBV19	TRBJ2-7	CASSIADSYEQYF	TGTGCCAGTAGTATAGCCGACAGCTACGAGCAGTACTTC
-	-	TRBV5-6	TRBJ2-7	CASSLAEGIEQYF	TGTGCCAGCAGCTTGGCCGAGGGGATTGAGCAGTACTTC
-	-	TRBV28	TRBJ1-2	CASSFVSYGYTF	TGTGCCAGCAGTTTCGTCAGCTATGGCTACACCTTC
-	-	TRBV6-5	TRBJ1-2	CASRAGGNGYTF	TGTGCCTCAAGGGCTGGGGGGAATGGCTACACCTTC
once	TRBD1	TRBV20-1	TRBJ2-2	CSAKGTGEAGELFF	TGCAGTGCTAAAGGGACAGGGGAGGCCGGGGAGCTGTTTTTT
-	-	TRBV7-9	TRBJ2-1	CASSPRTFNEQFF	TGTGCCAGCAGCCCCCGGACTTTTAATGAGCAGTTCTTC
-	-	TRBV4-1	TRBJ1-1	CASSQGWGMNTEAFF	TGCGCCAGCAGCCAGGGTTGGGGAATGAACACTGAAGCTTTCTTT
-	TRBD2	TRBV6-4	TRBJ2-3	CASSPGTISTDTQYF	TGTGCCAGCAGTCCCGGGACTATAAGCACAGATACGCAGTATTTT
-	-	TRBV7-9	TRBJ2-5	CASRLARETQYF	TGTGCCAGCAGACTGGCCCGGGAGACCCAGTACTTC
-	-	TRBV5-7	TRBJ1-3	CASSLAGNSGNTIYF	TGTGCCAGCAGCTTGGCGGGGAACTCTGGAAACACCATATATTTT
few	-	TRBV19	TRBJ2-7	CASSGGAEQYF	TGTGCCAGTAGTGGGGGGGCCGAGCAGTACTTC
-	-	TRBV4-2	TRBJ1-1	CASSQGVGHTEAFF	TGTGCCAGCAGCCAAGGAGTCGGGCACACTGAAGCTTTCTTT
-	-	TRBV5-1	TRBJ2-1	CASSLVQSYNEQFF	TGCGCCAGCAGCTTGGTTCAGTCCTACAATGAGCAGTTCTTC
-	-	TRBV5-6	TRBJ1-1	CASRGRSEAFF	TGTGCCAGCAGAGGGAGGTCTGAAGCTTTCTTT